This T cell receptor beta chain is drawn from a study of blood T cells in healthy people across ages. Each of the donors had 9 to 10 milliliters of peripheral blood drawn into EDTA-treated Vacutainer tubes. This clonotype has only a few counts. Its antigen is as yet unknown. Whole-study results and caveats: Diversity estimated from one million T cells was considered an underestimate.

With a J-beta primer mix and a sample-barcoded 5' primer, a second PCR ran roughly 7 to 11 cycles. There were at least 2.5 million CDR3-containing paired-end reads obtained from each sample. TCRdb re-called the 5' RACE reads through MiXCR, storing one row per CDR3 protein. The table has approximately 1.5 million distinct CDR3 sequences, 35% to 45% seen once. The CDR3 has 15 amino acids. Trimming removed 0 bases from V and 1 base from J, with 10 bases in between. CDR1 and CDR2 from the germline V gene are DFQATT and SNEGSKA (reference sequence). The V call is TRBV20-1, the J call TRBJ2-4; D is uncertain. This receptor was identified in a woman aged 18 to 35 in good health. The source material was blood. CDR3 in DNA: TGCAGTGCTAGAGATCCCAAGGGTGCCAAAAACATTCAGTACTTC. It yields the protein CSARDPKGAKNIQYF.